One sample yielded the 4 T cell receptor beta chains listed below, sequenced in a study of T cells in Graves' hyperthyroidism and ophthalmopathy. RNA transcripts yielded amplified TCR beta CDR3 regions. The primer set for the first-round RT-PCR of the TCR CDR3 was HTBI. MiXCR, applied by TCRdb to the multiplex PCR reads, yields one record per CDR3 protein. The sample records a few hundred thousand distinct CDR3 sequences, around a sixth being singletons. Sample: blood. The receptors here all came from a young man with Graves' ophthalmopathy.

In this sample, this clonotype turned up a few times. CDR3 loop: CAISGRGLFYNEQFF. CDR3 nucleotide sequence: TGTGCCATCAGTGGCAGGGGCCTATTTTACAATGAGCAGTTCTTC. J is TRBJ2-1 and V is TRBV10-3; the D gene is possibly TRBD1 (6 bases). V was clipped by 4 bases and J by 4 bases, with 14 bases between them. The germline CDR1 and CDR2 sequences are ENHRY and SYGVKD. The CDR3 is 15 amino acids.

The sample holds many counts of this clonotype. This rearrangement joins TRBV20-1 to TRBJ2-7; no clear D. Between the trimmed V and J ends, which lost 3 bases and 2 bases, there was a span of 2 bases. CDR1 is DFQATT and CDR2 is SNEGSKA in the germline V gene (reference sequence). CDR3 length: 10 amino acids. CDR3: CSASTYEQYF. The CDR3, as DNA: TGCAGTGCTAGTACCTACGAGCAGTACTTC.

This clonotype was detected ten times or more. The chain recombines TRBV6-1 with TRBJ2-3, with TRBD1 identical over 8 bases. CDR1 is MNHNS, CDR2 SASEGT, per germline. This CDR3 contains 16 residues. The ends lost 1 base at V and 2 bases at J; junction bases unmatched: 5. The CDR3 DNA reads TGTGCCAGCAGTGAAGTGGGACAGGTTATCACAGATACGCAGTATTTT. It is translated as CASSEVGQVITDTQYF.

This clonotype was seen ten or more times. The chain is built from TRBV6-2 or TRBV6-3 and TRBJ2-1, with 7 bases matching TRBD2. Germline V gene lookup returns CDR1 MNHEY and CDR2 SVGEGT. Trimming removed 6 bases from V and 9 bases from J; junction bases left unmatched: 11. The CDR3 sequence is 14 residues long. CDR3 protein: CASRDGGIISEQFF. CDR3 in DNA: TGTGCCAGCAGGGACGGGGGGATAATATCTGAGCAGTTCTTC.